Included here is one T cell receptor beta chain sequence, with context. Its antigen is currently not known. It has no much larger one-base neighbor in the sample; base qualities were not kept. TCR CDR3 regions were amplified from genomic DNA by multiplex PCR using the deep immunoSEQ assay. For each cell subset, the extracted genomic DNA was distributed evenly across all wells of several immunoSEQ 96-well plates, and each plate served as one replicate. Each replicate PCR for sorted subsets received about 220 ng genomic DNA, equal to tens of thousands of T cell genomes. Purified libraries were measured with a Qubit 3.0 fluorometer, size-checked on a Bioanalyzer 2100, and measured again with the KAPA Library Quantification kit. A separate single-read 150-cycle Illumina NextSeq 550 flow cell was used to sequence each immunoSEQ 96-well plate. The authors' analysis ran thus. Because only junctional sequences without quality scores were contained in the immunoSEQ output, filtering matching that applied to full-length reads could not be performed. To assign V/J genes and CDR3, sequences were annotated using PyIR, a Python wrapper for IgBLAST v1.9, with IMGT germline references. Any read was removed if the V/J assignment was weak (E-value above 1e-6), the CDR3 was missing, or the read contained stop codons, out-of-frame junctions, or ambiguous translated residues. V3J clonotypes were defined as sequences sharing an identical inferred V gene, J gene, and CDR3 amino acid sequence. Percentage overlap between repertoires was computed as shared unique clonotypes divided by the size of the smaller repertoire. Repertoire richness was assessed with RTK rarefaction, the Chao1 estimator, and Recon v2.1 estimates of unobserved clonotypes. For all TCRbeta clonotypes obtained by the gDNA method from four donors, generation probabilities were computed with OLGA. As stored in TCRdb, this immuneACCESS dataset retains in-frame rearrangements with V and J assigned. A fraction of the clones does not appear; measured against another copy, unresolved V genes explain less than half of the discrepancy, and the remainder lacks a known reason. V and J calls and clone size are given by that table; D and trimming were obtained from the DNA. For this sample there are approximately 2,200,000 clones; roughly 91% appear just once. The top ten clones comprise roughly 1.8% of the sample.

These data originate in a study of shared clonotypes between healthy human individuals (dated by TCRdb to about 2020). For the study in its entirety: Three men and a couple of women, aged 18 to 49 years, made up the cohort. Per donor, three plates each were used for CD4 naive and CD4 memory, two for CD8 naive, and one for CD8 memory. The study deeply sequenced blood TCR repertoires of about five healthy adults to estimate repertoire size and the extent of clonotype sharing between individuals. To increase sequencing depth and limit assay-specific biases, TCR repertoire library preparation and sequencing were carried out by different laboratories using diverse techniques. Leukapheresis yielded between about 0.9 and 9.5 billion PBMCs per donor. General conclusions and limits of the study: Sampling was restricted to blood, and TCR repertoires in tissue are likely to differ from TCR repertoires in blood. Pairwise subsampling indicated that sequencing depth was expected to affect the degree of clonotype sharing among donors. Higher generation probabilities were observed for clonotypes shared by all four sorted-subset donors than for non-shared clonotypes. Because the study included only a small number of donors, the genetic and exposure-history diversity represented was limited. Incomplete sequencing was indicated by rarefaction of sorted-subset datasets, despite the large sequencing depth. Across a few donors, about 5.2% of naive CD4, roughly 3.8% of naive CD8, under 2.5% of memory CD4, and 0.3% to 0.45% of memory CD8 clonotypes were shared. Larger estimated clonotype richness was generally found for naive subsets than for memory subsets.

CD8 naive samples consisted of CD45RO-negative cells that were positively selected for CCR7, yielding a CD45RA+CCR7+ population without TemRA cells. Donors were healthy HIV-negative adults with no recently reported acute infections or vaccinations. Every donor was a Caucasian adult living in Nashville, Tennessee, USA. After blood collection by leukapheresis, PBMCs were isolated using Ficoll-Histopaque density gradient centrifugation and then cryopreserved in the vapor phase of liquid nitrogen. Analytical flow cytometry was used to check the purity and quantity of every magnetically sorted T cell population. Genomic DNA was isolated from every sorted fraction and measured by UV absorbance on a Nanodrop 2000c. Ends trimmed: V by 7 bases, J by 0 bases; bases unmatched to a gene: 2. The germline V gene provides CDR1 MNHNS and CDR2 SASEGT. Including the terminal cysteine and phenylalanine, the CDR3 comprises 14 residues. Only the CDR3 portion is preserved as DNA: 42 bases, with reading frame beginning at the first base.

Sequencing was performed on naive CD8+ T cells from PBMCs. The cell subset or site label, as the study defines it: CD45RA+CCR7+. The rearranged chain carries TRBV6-1 and TRBJ2-5, and 10 junctional nucleotides match TRBD1. The clonotype originates from a man younger than 35 in good health. Some clones in this sample may be carry-over from other donors' samples. The bases read TGTGCCAGCAAGGGACAGGGGTACCAAGAGACCCAGTACTTC. Its protein is CASKGQGYQETQYF.